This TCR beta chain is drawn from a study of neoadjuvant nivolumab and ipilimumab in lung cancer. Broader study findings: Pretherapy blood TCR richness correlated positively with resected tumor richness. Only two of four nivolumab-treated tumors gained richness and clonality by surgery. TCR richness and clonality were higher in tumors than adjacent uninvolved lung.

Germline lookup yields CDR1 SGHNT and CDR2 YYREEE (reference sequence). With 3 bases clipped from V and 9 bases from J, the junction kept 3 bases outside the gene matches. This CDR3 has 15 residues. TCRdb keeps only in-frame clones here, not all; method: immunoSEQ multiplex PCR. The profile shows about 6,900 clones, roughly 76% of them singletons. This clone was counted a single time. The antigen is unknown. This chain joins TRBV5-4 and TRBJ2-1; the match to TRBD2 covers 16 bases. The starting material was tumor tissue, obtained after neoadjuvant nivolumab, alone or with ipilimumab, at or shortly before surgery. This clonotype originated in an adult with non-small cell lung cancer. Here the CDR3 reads CASSSGLAGGLEQFF. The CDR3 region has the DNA TGTGCCAGCAGCTCGGGACTAGCGGGAGGGCTTGAGCAGTTCTTC.